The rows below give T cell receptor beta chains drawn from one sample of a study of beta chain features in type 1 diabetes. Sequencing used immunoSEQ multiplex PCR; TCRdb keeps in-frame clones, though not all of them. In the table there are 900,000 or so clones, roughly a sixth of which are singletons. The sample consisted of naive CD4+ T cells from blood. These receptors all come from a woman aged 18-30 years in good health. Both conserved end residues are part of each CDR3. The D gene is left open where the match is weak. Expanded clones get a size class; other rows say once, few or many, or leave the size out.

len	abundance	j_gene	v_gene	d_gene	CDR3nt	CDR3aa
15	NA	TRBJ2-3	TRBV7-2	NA	TGTGCCAGCAGCTCCCGACAGGCAATCGCAGATACGCAGTATTTT	CASSSRQAIADTQYF
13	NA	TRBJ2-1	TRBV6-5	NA	TGTGCCAGCAGTCCCACTGGGTCAGGTGAGCAGTTCTTC	CASSPTGSGEQFF
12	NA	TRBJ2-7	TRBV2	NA	TGTGCCAGCAGGGGAGATGGAACCGAGCAGTACTTC	CASRGDGTEQYF
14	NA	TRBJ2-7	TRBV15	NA	TGTGCCACCAGCAAACAGACGGGGTCTACGGAGCAGTACTTC	CATSKQTGSTEQYF
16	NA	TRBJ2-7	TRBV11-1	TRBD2	TGTGCCAGCAGCTCCGGACTAGCGGGAGTGTATCGCGAGCAGTACTTC	CASSSGLAGVYREQYF
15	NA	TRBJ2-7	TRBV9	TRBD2	TGTGCCAGCAGCGCTTCTAGCGGGAGTCTCTACGAGCAGTACTTC	CASSASSGSLYEQYF
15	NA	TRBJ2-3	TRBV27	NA	TGTGCCAGCAGTTTATTTCCTAGCCTGGGAGATACGCAGTATTTT	CASSLFPSLGDTQYF
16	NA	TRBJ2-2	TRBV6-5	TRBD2	TGTGCCAGCAGTTATGGAGTAGCGGGAGTCACCGGGGAGCTGTTTTTT	CASSYGVAGVTGELFF
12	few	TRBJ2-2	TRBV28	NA	TGTGCTGGATCCAAGAACACCGGGGAGCTGTTTTTT	CAGSKNTGELFF
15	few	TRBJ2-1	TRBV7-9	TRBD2	TGTGCCAGCAGCCGAGCGGGAGGTCCCGTCAATGAGCAGTTCTTC	CASSRAGGPVNEQFF
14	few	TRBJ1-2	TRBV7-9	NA	TGTGCCAGCAGCTTAGATGCAGCACCCTATGGCTACACCTTC	CASSLDAAPYGYTF
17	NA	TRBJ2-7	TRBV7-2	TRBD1	TGTGCCAGCAGCTCCGTCGGACAGGCGACGAATGCCTACGAGCAGTACTTC	CASSSVGQATNAYEQYF
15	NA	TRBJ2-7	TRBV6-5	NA	TGTGCCAGCAGTCCCGGGGAGGGGGCGGACTACGAGCAGTACTTC	CASSPGEGADYEQYF
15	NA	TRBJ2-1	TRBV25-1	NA	TGTGCCAGCAGAGTAACAGGGAACACCTACAATGAGCAGTTCTTC	CASRVTGNTYNEQFF
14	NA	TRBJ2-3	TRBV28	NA	TGTGCCAGCAGTTTCGTGGCGGGTGCAGATACGCAGTATTTT	CASSFVAGADTQYF
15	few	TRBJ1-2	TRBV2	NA	TGTGCCAGCCGACCCTGGGACACTTCTAACTATGGCTACACCTTC	CASRPWDTSNYGYTF
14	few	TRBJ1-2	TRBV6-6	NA	TGTGCCAGCAGCCCCACCTCGGGCGGATATGGCTACACCTTC	CASSPTSGGYGYTF
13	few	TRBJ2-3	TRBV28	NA	TGTGCCAGCAGTTTAGGCGGCACAGATACGCAGTATTTT	CASSLGGTDTQYF